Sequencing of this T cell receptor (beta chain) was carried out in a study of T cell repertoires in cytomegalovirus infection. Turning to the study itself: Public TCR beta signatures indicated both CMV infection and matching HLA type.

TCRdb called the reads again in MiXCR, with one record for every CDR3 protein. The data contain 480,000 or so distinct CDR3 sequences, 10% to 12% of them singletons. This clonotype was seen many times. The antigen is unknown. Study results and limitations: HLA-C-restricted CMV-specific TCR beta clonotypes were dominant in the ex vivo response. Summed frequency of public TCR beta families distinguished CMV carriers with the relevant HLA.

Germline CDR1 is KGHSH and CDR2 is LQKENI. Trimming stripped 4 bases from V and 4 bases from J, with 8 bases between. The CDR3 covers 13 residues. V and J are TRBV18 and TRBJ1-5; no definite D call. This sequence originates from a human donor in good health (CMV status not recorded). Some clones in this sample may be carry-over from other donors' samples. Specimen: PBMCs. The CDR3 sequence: CASSREQNQPQHF. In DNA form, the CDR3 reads TGTGCCAGCTCACGGGAGCAGAATCAGCCCCAGCATTTT.